The 26 T cell receptor beta chains below come from one sample, sequenced in a study of cytomegalovirus exposure and HLA in healthy donors. The study ran its PCR with 60 Vbeta and 13 Jbeta primers. Generated by immunoSEQ multiplex PCR, the TCRdb table keeps only in-frame clones and is missing some. The repertoire holds hundreds of thousands of clones, with roughly 85% as singletons. What was sequenced was PBMCs. These receptors all stem from a girl aged 2 to 10 in good health and CMV-seronegative.

V usage is TRBV19 and J usage is TRBJ2-5; D gene uncertain. The CDR3 spans 13 residues. In germline, CDR1 is LNHDA, CDR2 SQIVND (reference sequence). V lost 7 bases to trimming and J lost 5 bases, with 14 bases between them. The CDR3 DNA reads TGTGCCAGTAAACCCGGCGGCCTGGAGACCCAGTACTTC. This encodes CASKPGGLETQYF.

J is TRBJ2-5 and V is TRBV7-9; TRBD2 is a possible D gene (6 bases). The ends were cut back, 0 bases at V and 5 bases at J, with 13 bases in the middle. The CDR3 covers 15 residues. Germline V gene data show CDR1 as SEHNR and CDR2 as FQNEAQ (reference sequence). The CDR3 protein is CASSLAHSGGETQYF. DNA for the CDR3: TGTGCCAGCAGCTTAGCTCATAGCGGCGGGGAGACCCAGTACTTC.

V usage is TRBV7-6 and J usage is TRBJ2-5, with D possibly TRBD2 on 7 matching bases. V lost 3 bases and J 6 bases, leaving 14 bases between the germline ends. The CDR3 sequence is 14 residues long. Germline loops: CDR1 SGHVS, CDR2 FNYEAQ. The CDR3 sequence: CASSFLRGGKTQYF. In DNA, the CDR3 is TGTGCCAGCAGCTTTTTGAGGGGGGGGAAGACCCAGTACTTC.

This clone occurred once. The J gene is TRBJ1-5, the V gene TRBV6-4, with TRBD1 matching 7 bases. The CDR3 has 16 residues. Trimming cost V 2 bases and J 0 bases; bases outside gene matches: 4. The germline V gene has CDR1 MRHNA and CDR2 SNTAGT. In DNA form, the CDR3 reads TGTGCCAGCAGTGACAATGGGACAGATAGCAATCAGCCCCAGCATTTT. Translation: CASSDNGTDSNQPQHF.

The chain couples TRBV6-1 to TRBJ2-7, with 10 bases that match TRBD1. Germline CDR1 reads MNHNS; CDR2 reads SASEGT. Trimming cost V 11 bases and J 2 bases; bases outside gene matches: 6. The CDR3 sequence is 13 residues long. The DNA for the CDR3 is TGTGCCGGGACTGGACAGGGGGCCTACGAGCAGTACTTC. Its translation: CAGTGQGAYEQYF.

The chain couples TRBV5-6 to TRBJ2-3, with 7 bases that match TRBD1. The germline V gene encodes CDR1 SGHDT and CDR2 YYEEEE. This CDR3 is 16 amino acids long. Losses at the gene ends were 2 bases for V and 2 bases for J; bases not matched to a gene: 8. DNA of the CDR3: TGTGCCAGCAGCTTAGGGGGCTTAGTTATCACAGATACGCAGTATTTT. This translates into CASSLGGLVITDTQYF.

The J gene is TRBJ1-2, the V gene TRBV27, with 7 bases fitting TRBD1. V shed 4 bases and J 4 bases; nucleotides not matched to a gene: 15. There are 17 residues in the CDR3. Germline CDR1 MNHEY, CDR2 SMNVEV (reference sequence). CDR3: CASSSRDSSAAGYGYTF. CDR3 coding DNA: TGTGCCAGCAGTTCCCGGGACAGTTCAGCTGCTGGCTATGGCTACACCTTC.

V gene TRBV6-4 combines with J gene TRBJ1-1; 7 nucleotides align to TRBD1. J lost 0 bases, V lost 10 bases, and 5 bases had no gene match. Germline V lookup: CDR1 MRHNA, CDR2 SNTAGT. CDR3 length equals 13 residues. The chain's CDR3 is CATRQGLNTEAFF. The CDR3 nucleotides are TGTGCCACCCGACAGGGATTGAACACTGAAGCTTTCTTT.

In its sample, this clone was seen a few times. This chain uses TRBV15 with TRBJ2-3, with 7 positions matching TRBD2. Germline CDR1 LNHNV, CDR2 YYDKDF (reference sequence). The CDR3 is made up of 15 amino acids. Germline trimming cut 1 base from V and 6 bases from J; bases unmatched to any gene: 7. DNA for the CDR3: TGTGCCACCAGCAGAGTGCAGCGGGGCGGGGATACGCAGTATTTT. Its translation: CATSRVQRGGDTQYF. Full variable domain (rest looked up from reference TRBV15 and TRBJ2-3): DAMVIQNPRYQVTQFGKPVTLSCSQTLNHNVMYWYQQKSSQAPKLLFHYYDKDFNNEADTPDNFQSRRPNTSFCFLDIRSPGLGDTAMYLCATSRVQRGGDTQYFGPGTRLTVL.

The V and J genes are TRBV2 and TRBJ2-7, with 10 bases identical to TRBD2. V was clipped by 0 bases and J by 5 bases; unmatched bases: 7. CDR1 and CDR2 from the germline V gene are SNHLY and FYNNEI. The CDR3 is made up of 16 amino acids. CDR3 in DNA: TGTGCCAGCAGTGAAGCGGGAGAGCTAGCGGGAGACGAGCAGTACTTC. Translating gives CASSEAGELAGDEQYF. Full variable domain (missing parts from reference TRBV2 and TRBJ2-7): EPEVTQTPSHQVTQMGQEVILRCVPISNHLYFYWYRQILGQKVEFLVSFYNNEISEKSEIFDDQFSVERPDGSNFTLKIRSTKLEDSAMYFCASSEAGELAGDEQYFGPGTRLTVT.

The chain uses TRBV2 and TRBJ2-6; D unresolved. Deletions cut 4 bases from V and 0 bases from J, with 4 bases between. This CDR3 region has 14 residues. Germline V gives CDR1 SNHLY, CDR2 FYNNEI. The CDR3 DNA sequence: TGTGCCAGCAGTGTTCTCTCTGGGGCCAACGTCCTGACTTTC. Its protein is CASSVLSGANVLTF.

CDR3 region: CASGTRFEKLFF. CDR3 sequence (DNA): TGTGCCAGCGGCACACGATTTGAAAAACTGTTTTTT. This chain connects TRBV6-5 to TRBJ1-4; no firm D call. This CDR3 comprises 12 residues. V lost 8 bases and J 7 bases, leaving 11 bases between the germline ends. CDR1 and CDR2 from the germline V gene are MNHEY and SVGAGI.

This clone has a single count. V gene TRBV5-1 combines with J gene TRBJ2-7, with D possibly being TRBD2 (5 bases). Germline CDR1 SGHRS, CDR2 YFSETQ. CDR3 length equals 17 residues. Deletions cut 0 bases from V and 1 base from J, with 17 bases between. The CDR3 region is CASSLASASSGSYEQYF. DNA of the CDR3: TGCGCCAGCAGCTTGGCCTCCGCTAGCAGTGGGTCCTACGAGCAGTACTTC.

This chain links TRBV6-6 with TRBJ2-3, with 9 bases matching TRBD2. Germline V gives CDR1 MNHNY, CDR2 SVGAGI (reference sequence). The junction had 7 bases not matched to a gene; V was cut back by 6 bases and J by 0 bases. This CDR3 has 16 amino acids. CDR3 residues: CASRRGGAESTDTQYF. The CDR3 coding sequence is TGTGCCAGCAGGCGGGGGGGTGCGGAAAGCACAGATACGCAGTATTTT.

Only one count was recorded for this clone. V usage is TRBV4-2 and J usage is TRBJ2-1; no definite D call. V dropped 0 bases and J dropped 4 bases, with 10 bases sitting between them. CDR3 length: 15 amino acids. Germline CDR1 reads LGHNA; CDR2 reads YNFKEQ. The CDR3 sequence: CASSQDPTIYNEQFF. CDR3 nucleotides: TGTGCCAGCAGCCAAGATCCCACTATTTACAATGAGCAGTTCTTC.

The rearrangement joins TRBV14 to TRBJ2-1; D may be TRBD2 (6 bases). The germline V and J ends were trimmed by 3 bases and 3 bases, with 6 bases remaining between them. Per germline, CDR1 SGHDN and CDR2 FVKESK. The CDR3 consists of 13 residues. DNA for the CDR3: TGTGCCAGCAGCCACGGGGGCTACAATGAGCAGTTCTTC. This encodes CASSHGGYNEQFF.

V usage is TRBV6-6 and J usage is TRBJ2-3, with a tentative D call TRBD2 (7 bases). CDR3 length: 14 amino acids. Trimming pared 6 bases from V and 4 bases from J, leaving 14 bases between. CDR1 MNHNY and CDR2 SVGAGI come from the germline V gene (reference sequence). The CDR3 DNA is TGTGCCAGCAGCCCCATGGGGGGGCCAGATACGCAGTATTTT. Its protein product is CASSPMGGPDTQYF.

In this sample, this clone turned up a few times. This chain uses TRBV14 with TRBJ2-7, with D possibly TRBD2 on 5 matching bases. CDR1 is SGHDN and CDR2 is FVKESK in the germline V gene. The CDR3 length is 15 residues. V lost 5 bases and J lost 4, with 18 bases in between. The CDR3 DNA follows: TGTGCCAGCAGCTCAGGCCGGGGAAGCCCGTACGAGCAGTACTTC. Encoded protein: CASSSGRGSPYEQYF.

The J gene is TRBJ2-1, the V gene TRBV5-4, with TRBD2 as a possible D gene (5 bases). Trimming took 2 bases from V and 2 from J, leaving 8 bases between them. The CDR3 has 14 residues. Per germline, CDR1 SGHNT and CDR2 YYREEE (reference sequence). The CDR3, as DNA: TGTGCCAGCAGCTTCACTAGTACCTACAATGAGCAGTTCTTC. The encoded protein is CASSFTSTYNEQFF.

The J gene is TRBJ2-5, the V gene TRBV10-1; possible D gene TRBD1, 5 bases. Germline V gives CDR1 WNHNN, CDR2 SYGVQD (reference sequence). Trimming removed 0 bases at V and 0 bases at J, with 11 bases between. The CDR3 has 16 residues. Here the CDR3 DNA reads TGCGCCAGCAGTGAGTCCGGTGCAGGGTACCAAGAGACCCAGTACTTC. Residues: CASSESGAGYQETQYF.

This chain links TRBV15 with TRBJ1-4, with D possibly matching TRBD1 (5 bases). Between the trimmed V and J ends, which lost 2 bases and 3 bases, there was a span of 10 bases. The germline V gene encodes CDR1 LNHNV and CDR2 YYDKDF (reference sequence). CDR3 length equals 15 residues. CDR3 nucleotides: TGTGCCACCAGCAGAAAAGGGGATTCTAATGAAAAACTGTTTTTT. Translated, it gives CATSRKGDSNEKLFF.

J is TRBJ1-2 and V is TRBV19, with unresolved D. This CDR3 region has 13 residues. Looked up from germline, CDR1 is LNHDA and CDR2 is SQIVND (reference sequence). The germline V and J ends were trimmed by 8 bases and 3 bases, with 13 bases remaining between them. DNA for the CDR3: TGTGCCAGTTCTATAGTTCGGGACTATGGCTACACCTTC. This translates into CASSIVRDYGYTF.

The V and J genes are TRBV21-1 and TRBJ1-5. TRBV21-1 is a pseudogene segment. The CDR3 spans 17 residues. CDR3 amino acids: CASYRGGKKGMSQPQHF. CDR3 DNA sequence: TGTGCCAGCTACCGTGGGGGGAAGAAGGGGATGAGTCAGCCCCAGCATTTT.

In the case of this clone: The same CDR3 can be traced to other DNA sequences in this sample. V gene TRBV19 combines with J gene TRBJ2-7; 9 bases line up with TRBD1. The germline V gene encodes CDR1 LNHDA and CDR2 SQIVND (reference sequence). This CDR3 is 14 amino acids long. Trimming at V came to 3 bases and at J to 1 base, leaving 1 base not matched to a gene. CDR3 residues: CASSIGQGSYEQYF. CDR3 nucleotide sequence: TGTGCCAGTAGTATCGGACAGGGGTCCTACGAGCAGTACTTC.

The rearrangement joins TRBV6-6 to TRBJ1-1; 10 nucleotides match TRBD1. This CDR3 is 16 amino acids long. From germline, CDR1 is MNHNY and CDR2 SVGAGI (reference sequence). Germline trimming cut 5 bases from V and 4 bases from J; bases unmatched to any gene: 10. The CDR3 coding sequence is TGTGCCAGCAGTCGTTGGGACAGGGGCACTCTCACTGAAGCTTTCTTT. Translating it yields CASSRWDRGTLTEAFF.

The V and J genes are TRBV21-1 and TRBJ1-1. TRBV21-1 is reported as a pseudogene. This CDR3 spans 14 amino acids. CDR3 in amino acids: CASSSSSLNTEAFF. The CDR3 DNA reads as TGTGCCAGCAGCTCCAGTAGCCTGAACACTGAAGCTTTCTTT.